This TCR beta chain emerged from a study of T cells in Graves' hyperthyroidism and ophthalmopathy. Study information: Peripheral blood samples were taken at initial diagnosis, prior to any treatment. Study-level findings and limits: In the blood, most expanded thyroid clonotypes above 0.001 appeared as well.

Germline V gene data show CDR1 as MDHEN and CDR2 as SYDVKM. With 4 bases removed from V and 4 bases from J, the gap between germline ends came to 13 bases. The CDR3 has 15 residues. This clonotype came up many times. The antigen is not known. Amplification of TCR beta CDR3 regions used RNA as the template. The HTBI primer set drove a first-round RT-PCR of the TCR CDR3. From the multiplex PCR reads, TCRdb called clonotypes with MiXCR, one entry per CDR3 protein. Here the sample spans around 350,000 distinct CDR3 sequences, around 16% being singletons. Used for diagnoses were clinical symptoms, serum thyroxine and TRAb, thyroid ultrasound and orbital computed tomography.

The sample consisted of blood. The chain uses TRBV28 and TRBJ2-2; a weak D match, TRBD2 (6 bases). The sequence derives from a woman in her late teens or twenties with Graves' hyperthyroidism that later progressed to Graves' ophthalmopathy. As DNA, the CDR3 is TGTGCCAGCAGTTCCCCACTAGCCGTCACCGGGGAGCTGTTTTTT. It encodes CASSSPLAVTGELFF.